The T cell receptor (beta chain) described here comes from a study of CD8 T cells in ankylosing spondylitis. Germline V gene lookup returns CDR1 SEHNR and CDR2 FQNEAQ (reference sequence). Trimming cost V 2 bases and J 8 bases, with 16 bases left between them. The CDR3 spans 14 residues. Study outcomes and limitations: Ankylosing spondylitis blood appeared to be characterized by a TCR beta motif of fewer than ten highly homologous variants.

In this sample, this clonotype turned up many times. The target antigen is unknown. Quantitative molecular-barcoded 5'-RACE generated the TCR beta libraries. TCRdb redid the calling of the 5' RACE reads with MiXCR, one entry per CDR3 protein. Of more than 400,000 distinct CDR3 sequences in the sample, 5.3% were seen once. The TCR was taken from a male donor with ankylosing spondylitis. The chain combines TRBV7-9 with TRBJ2-7; D may be TRBD1 or TRBD2 (5 bases each). Material for sequencing was blood, either unsorted or a sorted T cell fraction (not recorded which). Here the CDR3 DNA reads TGTGCCAGCAGCTTATCCGGGGCCGAGACCAAGCAGTACTTC. The encoded protein is CASSLSGAETKQYF.